This T cell receptor (beta chain) was recovered during a study of response to subunit inactivated influenza vaccine. Study results and caveats: Seasonal influenza vaccination, on each occasion, was suggested by the authors to recruit few new T cells.

In regard to this clonotype: Its target is not known.

From the RT-PCR reads, TCRdb called clonotypes with MiXCR, one entry per CDR3 protein. The sample has approximately 680,000 distinct CDR3 sequences, approximately 14% seen once. This receptor was taken from a man in his forties or fifties who received an inactivated influenza vaccine. The material was PBMCs from blood, obtained roughly 12 days after vaccination.

In DNA form, the CDR3 reads TGTGCCACCAGAGGGGGACCCACAGATACGCAGTATTTT. It is translated as CATRGGPTDTQYF. This chain connects TRBV27 to TRBJ2-3; maybe TRBD1 (6 bases). Trimming pared 10 bases from V and 2 bases from J, leaving 13 bases between. This CDR3 region has 13 residues. Germline-derived CDR1 and CDR2 are MNHEY and SMNVEV (reference sequence).